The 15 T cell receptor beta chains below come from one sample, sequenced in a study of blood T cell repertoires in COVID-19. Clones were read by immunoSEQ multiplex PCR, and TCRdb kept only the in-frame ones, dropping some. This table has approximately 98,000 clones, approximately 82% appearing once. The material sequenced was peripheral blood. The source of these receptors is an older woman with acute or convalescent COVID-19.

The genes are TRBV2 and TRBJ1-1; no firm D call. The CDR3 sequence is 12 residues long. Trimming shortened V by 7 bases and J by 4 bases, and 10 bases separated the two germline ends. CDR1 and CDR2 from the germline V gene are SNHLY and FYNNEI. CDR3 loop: CASKSEGTEAFF. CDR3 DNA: TGTGCCAGCAAAAGTGAGGGCACTGAAGCTTTCTTT. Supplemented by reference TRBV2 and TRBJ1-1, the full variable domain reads EPEVTQTPSHQVTQMGQEVILRCVPISNHLYFYWYRQILGQKVEFLVSFYNNEISEKSEIFDDQFSVERPDGSNFTLKIRSTKLEDSAMYFCASKSEGTEAFFGQGTRLTVV.

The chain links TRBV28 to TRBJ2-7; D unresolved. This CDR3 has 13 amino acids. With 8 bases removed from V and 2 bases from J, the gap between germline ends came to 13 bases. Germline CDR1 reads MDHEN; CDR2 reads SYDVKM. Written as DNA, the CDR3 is TGTGCCAGCCTCTCCCACAGCCCCTACGAGCAGTACTTC. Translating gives CASLSHSPYEQYF.

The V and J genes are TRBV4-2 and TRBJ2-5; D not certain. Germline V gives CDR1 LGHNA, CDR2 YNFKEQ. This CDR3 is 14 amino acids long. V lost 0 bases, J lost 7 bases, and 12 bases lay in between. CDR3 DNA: TGTGCCAGCAGCCAAGAACCGAGCACGGGGACCCAGTACTTC. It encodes CASSQEPSTGTQYF.

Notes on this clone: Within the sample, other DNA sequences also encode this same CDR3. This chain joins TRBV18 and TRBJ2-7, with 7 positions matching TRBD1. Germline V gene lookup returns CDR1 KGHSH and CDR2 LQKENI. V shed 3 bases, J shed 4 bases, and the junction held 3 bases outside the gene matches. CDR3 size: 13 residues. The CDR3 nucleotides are TGTGCCAGCTCACCGGGGACAGTGTACGAGCAGTACTTC. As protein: CASSPGTVYEQYF. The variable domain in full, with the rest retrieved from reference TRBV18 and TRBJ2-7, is NAGVMQNPRHLVRRRGQEARLRCSPMKGHSHVYWYRQLPEEGLKFMVYLQKENIIDESGMPKERFSAEFPKEGPSILRIQQVVRGDSAAYFCASSPGTVYEQYFGPGTRLTVT.

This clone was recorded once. CDR3 DNA: TGTGCCAGCAGGGCACAGGGTCGGCCTGAAGCTTTCTTT. This translates into CASRAQGRPEAFF. The chain recombines TRBV5-8 with TRBJ1-1; possibly TRBD1 for D (6 bases). Germline V gives CDR1 SGHTS, CDR2 YDEGEE. Trimming took off 5 bases at V and 6 bases at J, with 14 bases between the two ends. The CDR3 loop spans 13 amino acids.

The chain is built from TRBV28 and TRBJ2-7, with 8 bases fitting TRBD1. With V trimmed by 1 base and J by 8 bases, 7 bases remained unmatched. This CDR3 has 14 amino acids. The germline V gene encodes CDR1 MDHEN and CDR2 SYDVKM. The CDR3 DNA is TGTGCCAGCAGTTTATCCCAGCCAGGGGGCCAGCAGTACGTC. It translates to CASSLSQPGGQQYV.

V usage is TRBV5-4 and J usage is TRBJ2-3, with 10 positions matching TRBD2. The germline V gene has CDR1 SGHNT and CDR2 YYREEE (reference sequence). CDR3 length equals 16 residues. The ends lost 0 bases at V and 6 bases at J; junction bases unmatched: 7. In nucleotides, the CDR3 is TGTGCCAGCAGCTTGGCGGCTAGCGGGGGTCTGGATACGCAGTATTTT. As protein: CASSLAASGGLDTQYF.

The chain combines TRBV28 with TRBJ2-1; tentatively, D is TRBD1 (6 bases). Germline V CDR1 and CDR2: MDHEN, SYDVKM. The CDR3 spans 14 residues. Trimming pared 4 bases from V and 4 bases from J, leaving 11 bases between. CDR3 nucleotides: TGTGCCAGCAGTTCGCACAGGGAGTACAATGAGCAGTTCTTC. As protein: CASSSHREYNEQFF.

This CDR3 is CASSYGPTGAYGYTF. Written as DNA, the CDR3 is TGTGCCAGCAGTTATGGCCCGACAGGGGCCTATGGCTACACCTTC. The rearrangement uses TRBV28 and TRBJ1-2, with 8 bases fitting TRBD1. This CDR3 region has 15 residues. The germline gives CDR1 MDHEN, CDR2 SYDVKM. Trimming removed 4 bases from V and 4 bases from J; junction bases left unmatched: 8.

CDR3 nucleotide sequence: TGTGCCTGGAGTGTGCAGGCCAATAATTCACCCCTCCACTTT. This translates into CAWSVQANNSPLHF. This chain links TRBV30 with TRBJ1-6, with D unresolved. The CDR3 sequence is 14 residues long. V shed 0 bases and J shed 5 bases, with 8 bases lying between them. Germline assignment: CDR1 GTSNPN and CDR2 SVGIG (reference sequence).

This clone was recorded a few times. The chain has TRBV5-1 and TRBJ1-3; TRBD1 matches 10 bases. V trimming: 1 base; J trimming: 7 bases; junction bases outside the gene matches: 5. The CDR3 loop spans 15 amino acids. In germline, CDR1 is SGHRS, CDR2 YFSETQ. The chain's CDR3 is CASSLRGQGGNTIYF. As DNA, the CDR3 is TGCGCCAGCAGCTTGCGAGGACAGGGGGGGAACACCATATATTTT.

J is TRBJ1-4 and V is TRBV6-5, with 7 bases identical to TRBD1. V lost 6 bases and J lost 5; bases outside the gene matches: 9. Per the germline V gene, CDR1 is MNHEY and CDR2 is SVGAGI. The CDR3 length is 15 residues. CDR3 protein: CASSHGGQPNEKLFF. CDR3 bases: TGTGCCAGCAGCCACGGGGGACAGCCGAATGAAAAACTGTTTTTT.

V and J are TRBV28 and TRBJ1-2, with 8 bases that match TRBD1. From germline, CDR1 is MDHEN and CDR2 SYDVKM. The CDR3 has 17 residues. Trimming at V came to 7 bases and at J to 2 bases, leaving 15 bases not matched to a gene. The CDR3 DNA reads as TGTGCCAGCACGATTAGACTCGGGACAGGTGAAAACTATGGCTACACCTTC. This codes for CASTIRLGTGENYGYTF.

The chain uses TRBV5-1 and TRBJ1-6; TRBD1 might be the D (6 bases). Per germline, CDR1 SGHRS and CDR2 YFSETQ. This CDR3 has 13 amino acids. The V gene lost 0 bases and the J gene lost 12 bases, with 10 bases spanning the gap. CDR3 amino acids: CASSLVGARPLHF. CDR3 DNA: TGCGCCAGCAGCTTGGTGGGGGCCAGACCCCTCCACTTT. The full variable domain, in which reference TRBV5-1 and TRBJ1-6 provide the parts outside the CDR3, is KAGVTQTPRYLIKTRGQQVTLSCSPISGHRSVSWYQQTPGQGLQFLFEYFSETQRNKGNFPGRFSGRQFSNSRSEMNVSTLELGDSALYLCASSLVGARPLHFGNGTRLTVT.

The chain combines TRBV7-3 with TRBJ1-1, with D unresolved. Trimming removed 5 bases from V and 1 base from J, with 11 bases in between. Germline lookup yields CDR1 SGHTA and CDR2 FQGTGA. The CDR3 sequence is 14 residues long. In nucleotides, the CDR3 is TGTGCCAGCAGCCCCCACGGTCCGAACACTGAAGCTTTCTTT. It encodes CASSPHGPNTEAFF.